This TCR beta chain was identified during a study of blood T cells in healthy people across ages. Study-level findings and limits: Reliance upon unsorted PBMCs precluded definitive naive versus antigen-experienced comparison.

For this clonotype: Its antigen is unknown.

It was with a sample-barcoded 5' primer and a J-beta primer mix that a second PCR of roughly 7 to 12 cycles was run. Every individual sample yielded 3 million or more paired-end reads (each containing CDR3). MiXCR, run by TCRdb on the 5' RACE reads, gives a single entry per CDR3 protein. Among fewer than 750,000 distinct CDR3 sequences listed, roughly 48% were seen once. The CDR3 runs to 17 residues. Trimming took 0 bases from V and 0 from J; bases not matched to a gene: 10. Germline CDR1 and CDR2: DFQATT and SNEGSKA (reference sequence). The sequenced sample was blood. The chain is built from TRBV20-1 and TRBJ2-7; 8 nucleotides match TRBD2. This sequence originates from a man older than 75 in good health. The CDR3 DNA reads as TGCAGTGCTAGAGACGGGAGGGGCGGGAGTTTCTCCTACGAGCAGTACTTC. Encoded protein: CSARDGRGGSFSYEQYF.